These T cell receptor beta chains were read from a single sample in a study of neurological immune-mediated disorders. TCRdb re-analysed the 5' RACE reads in MiXCR, keeping a single row per CDR3 protein. This table holds tens of thousands of distinct CDR3 sequences, 4.5% to 6.5% found once. Sample: PBMCs. The source of these receptors is a woman in her twenties or thirties with multiple sclerosis. The CDR3 runs from the conserved cysteine through the conserved F or W. The D gene is left open where the match is weak. Only part of the rows carry a size: once, few, many, or a class if the clone is expanded.

D gene | CDR3 length | J gene | V gene | clone size | CDR3 protein | CDR3 DNA
. | 13 | TRBJ1-1 | TRBV6-5 | many | CASSGRRGTEAFF | TGTGCCAGCAGCGGTCGCCGAGGCACTGAAGCTTTCTTT
. | 18 | TRBJ1-2 | TRBV7-9 | many | CASSLAGTYSGRAYGYTF | TGTGCCAGCAGCTTGGCCGGGACGTACTCCGGCAGGGCCTATGGCTACACCTTC
TRBD1 | 17 | TRBJ1-6 | TRBV5-1 | many | CASSYTGTGGDNSPLHF | TGCGCCAGCAGCTACACCGGGACAGGGGGAGATAATTCACCCCTCCACTTT
. | 15 | TRBJ2-2 | TRBV27 | many | CASRSRPDDTGELFF | TGTGCCAGCAGATCACGTCCAGACGACACCGGGGAGCTGTTTTTT
TRBD1 | 15 | TRBJ1-1 | TRBV4-1 | many | CASSQGGQGAVGAFF | TGCGCCAGCAGCCAAGGCGGACAGGGGGCAGTAGGGGCTTTCTTT
. | 15 | TRBJ1-4 | TRBV5-1 | . | CASSRTADRNEKLFF | TGCGCCAGCAGCCGAACTGCGGACAGAAATGAAAAACTGTTTTTT
TRBD2 | 16 | TRBJ2-3 | TRBV7-8 | many | CASSPLGTSFTDTQYF | TGTGCCAGCAGCCCGCTTGGGACTAGTTTTACAGATACGCAGTATTTT
. | 15 | TRBJ2-7 | TRBV6-6 | many | CASRRGPGDSYEQYF | TGTGCCAGCAGGCGAGGGCCGGGGGACTCCTACGAGCAGTACTTC
TRBD2 | 14 | TRBJ2-5 | TRBV20-1 | . | CSAPPLAGLETQYF | TGCAGTGCTCCCCCCCTAGCGGGGCTGGAGACCCAGTACTTC
. | 13 | TRBJ2-6 | TRBV20-1 | . | CGLRRSGAKVLTF | TGCGGCCTCAGGAGGTCTGGGGCCAAAGTCCTGACTTTC
. | 14 | TRBJ2-3 | TRBV5-1 | medium-sized | CASSFGLSTDTQYF | TGCGCCAGCAGCTTTGGGCTCTCCACAGATACGCAGTATTTT
TRBD2 | 18 | TRBJ2-7 | TRBV5-1 | many | CASSLGPPGTSGVYEQYF | TGCGCCAGCAGCTTGGGGCCCCCCGGGACTAGCGGGGTCTACGAGCAGTACTTC
. | 16 | TRBJ1-2 | TRBV6-6 | many | CASKYQEQTGGYGYTF | TGTGCCAGCAAGTATCAGGAACAGACAGGCGGCTATGGCTACACCTTC
. | 13 | TRBJ2-5 | TRBV20-1 | many | CSARDGRGETQYF | TGCAGTGCTAGAGATGGACGCGGAGAGACCCAGTACTTC
. | 14 | TRBJ2-7 | TRBV20-1 | many | CSALASAFAYEQYF | TGCAGTGCGCTCGCTTCGGCCTTCGCCTACGAGCAGTACTTC
TRBD1 | 12 | TRBJ1-4 | TRBV18 | many | CASDRGDEKLFF | TGTGCCAGCGACAGGGGTGATGAAAAACTGTTTTTT
TRBD2 | 18 | TRBJ2-1 | TRBV20-1 | . | CSARDVLGGLAGVDEQFF | TGCAGTGCTAGAGATGTCTTAGGAGGACTAGCGGGAGTCGATGAGCAGTTCTTC
. | 12 | TRBJ2-5 | TRBV10-3 | . | CAIRDSQETQYF | TGTGCCATCAGGGACAGTCAAGAGACCCAGTACTTC
TRBD1 | 18 | TRBJ1-5 | TRBV27 | many | CASSFYPPGTGVTQPQHF | TGTGCCAGCAGTTTTTACCCCCCAGGGACAGGGGTGACTCAGCCCCAGCATTTT
TRBD1 | 15 | TRBJ2-5 | TRBV29-1 | many | CSVLPGQGAGETQYF | TGCAGCGTCTTACCGGGACAGGGCGCAGGGGAGACCCAGTACTTC
TRBD2 | 14 | TRBJ2-5 | TRBV12-3/TRBV12-4 | many | CATKQAGAMETQYF | TGTGCCACCAAACAAGCGGGGGCGATGGAGACCCAGTACTTC
TRBD2 | 14 | TRBJ2-5 | TRBV24-1 | many | CATSPSGAQETQYF | TGTGCCACCAGTCCTAGCGGGGCTCAAGAGACCCAGTACTTC
. | 18 | TRBJ1-3 | TRBV18 | . | CASSPPISTGNSGNTIYF | TGTGCCAGCTCACCTCCCATCTCGACAGGAAACTCTGGAAACACCATATATTTT
. | 14 | TRBJ1-2 | TRBV7-9 | many | CASSPSGRNYGYTF | TGTGCCAGCAGCCCTAGTGGACGGAACTATGGCTACACCTTC
TRBD2 | 14 | TRBJ2-5 | TRBV24-1 | many | CATSDSRGGETQYF | TGTGCCACCAGTGATTCACGGGGAGGGGAGACCCAGTACTTC
. | 14 | TRBJ2-1 | TRBV5-1 | . | CASSRSGPYNEQFF | TGCGCCAGCAGCCGTAGCGGACCCTACAATGAGCAGTTCTTC
. | 15 | TRBJ1-6 | TRBV5-5 | many | CASSLEAQGNSPLHF | TGTGCCAGCAGCTTGGAAGCTCAGGGAAATTCACCCCTCCACTTT
. | 16 | TRBJ1-6 | TRBV14 | many | CASSQDWDVYNSPLHF | TGTGCCAGCAGCCAAGATTGGGATGTGTATAATTCACCCCTCCACTTT
. | 19 | TRBJ2-1 | TRBV7-6 | many | CASSYPGVGAPRSYNEQFF | TGTGCCAGCAGCTACCCGGGGGTCGGGGCCCCCAGGTCCTACAATGAGCAGTTCTTC
TRBD1 | 15 | TRBJ2-1 | TRBV20-1 | . | CSAIYRQGSYNEQFF | TGCAGTGCTATCTACCGACAGGGCTCCTACAATGAGCAGTTCTTC
. | 14 | TRBJ2-1 | TRBV20-1 | many | CSASGAGGYNEQFF | TGCAGTGCCTCCGGGGCAGGAGGATACAATGAGCAGTTCTTC
. | 18 | TRBJ2-3 | TRBV27 | many | CASSSPRRGRGTTDTQYF | TGTGCCAGCAGTTCCCCCCGGCGGGGACGGGGGACCACAGATACGCAGTATTTT
TRBD1 | 13 | TRBJ2-5 | TRBV20-1 | many | CSAFLGQGETQYF | TGCAGTGCTTTTCTGGGACAGGGGGAGACCCAGTACTTC
TRBD1 | 15 | TRBJ2-5 | TRBV5-1 | many | CASSFGQGELKTQYF | TGCGCCAGCAGCTTCGGACAGGGAGAACTTAAGACCCAGTACTTC
TRBD1 | 13 | TRBJ1-1 | TRBV20-1 | many | CSAGGQGGTEAFF | TGCAGTGCTGGGGGACAGGGGGGGACTGAAGCTTTCTTT
TRBD1 | 14 | TRBJ2-2 | TRBV5-1 | few | CASSNRTGAGELFF | TGCGCCAGCAGCAATAGGACAGGGGCCGGGGAGCTGTTTTTT
. | 15 | TRBJ2-1 | TRBV15 | few | CATSRGLGRDNEQFF | TGTGCCACCAGCAGGGGGCTGGGACGAGACAATGAGCAGTTCTTC
TRBD1 | 15 | TRBJ1-4 | TRBV28 | . | CANSFAGTGNETLFF | TGTGCCAACAGTTTCGCCGGGACAGGGAATGAAACACTGTTTTTT
. | 12 | TRBJ2-7 | TRBV5-1 | many | CASSFSGIEQYF | TGCGCCAGCAGCTTCTCCGGAATCGAGCAGTACTTC
. | 15 | TRBJ2-2 | TRBV5-1 | many | CASSLNPGVSGELFF | TGCGCCAGCAGCTTGAATCCGGGTGTGAGCGGGGAGCTGTTTTTT
. | 15 | TRBJ2-7 | TRBV12-3/TRBV12-4 | . | CASSPRGWRENEQYF | TGTGCCAGCAGCCCCAGAGGTTGGAGGGAGAACGAGCAGTACTTC
. | 14 | TRBJ1-6 | TRBV12-3/TRBV12-4 | many | CASSSALESSPLHF | TGTGCCAGCAGTTCTGCGCTTGAAAGTTCACCCCTCCACTTT
. | 15 | TRBJ1-1 | TRBV20-1 | many | CSARDSGRASTEAFF | TGCAGTGCTAGAGATAGTGGCAGGGCTAGCACTGAAGCTTTCTTT
TRBD2 | 17 | TRBJ2-1 | TRBV5-1 | many | CASSLRLTGGPRGEQFF | TGCGCCAGCAGCTTACGTTTGACGGGAGGGCCAAGGGGTGAGCAGTTCTTC
TRBD1 | 13 | TRBJ2-4 | TRBV5-1 | many | CASSLQGAEVQYF | TGCGCCAGCAGCTTGCAGGGGGCGGAAGTTCAGTACTTC
. | 14 | TRBJ1-2 | TRBV12-3/TRBV12-4 | many | CASRFGGGPYGYTF | TGTGCCAGTCGGTTCGGGGGCGGACCCTATGGCTACACCTTC
. | 14 | TRBJ1-2 | TRBV20-1 | many | CSARDLRGRDGYTF | TGCAGTGCTAGAGATCTGAGGGGCAGGGATGGCTACACCTTC
. | 14 | TRBJ2-1 | TRBV5-6 | . | CASSLVGRGNEQFF | TGTGCCAGCAGCTTGGTGGGGCGGGGTAATGAGCAGTTCTTC
. | 13 | TRBJ1-1 | TRBV7-2 | many | CASSLATASEAFF | TGTGCCAGCAGCTTAGCGACAGCATCGGAAGCTTTCTTT
TRBD1 | 15 | TRBJ2-3 | TRBV20-1 | many | CSATGDRGGTDTQYF | TGCAGTGCTACCGGGGACAGGGGGGGCACAGATACGCAGTATTTT
TRBD2 | 14 | TRBJ2-3 | TRBV20-1 | . | CSASKRGASDTQYF | TGCAGTGCTAGTAAGCGGGGGGCCAGTGATACGCAGTATTTT
. | 12 | TRBJ2-2 | TRBV20-1 | many | CSAETNTGELFF | TGCAGTGCAGAAACGAACACCGGGGAGCTGTTTTTT
TRBD1 | 15 | TRBJ1-5 | TRBV28 | few | CASSSIQGPNQPQHF | TGTGCCAGCAGTAGCATACAGGGGCCCAATCAGCCCCAGCATTTT